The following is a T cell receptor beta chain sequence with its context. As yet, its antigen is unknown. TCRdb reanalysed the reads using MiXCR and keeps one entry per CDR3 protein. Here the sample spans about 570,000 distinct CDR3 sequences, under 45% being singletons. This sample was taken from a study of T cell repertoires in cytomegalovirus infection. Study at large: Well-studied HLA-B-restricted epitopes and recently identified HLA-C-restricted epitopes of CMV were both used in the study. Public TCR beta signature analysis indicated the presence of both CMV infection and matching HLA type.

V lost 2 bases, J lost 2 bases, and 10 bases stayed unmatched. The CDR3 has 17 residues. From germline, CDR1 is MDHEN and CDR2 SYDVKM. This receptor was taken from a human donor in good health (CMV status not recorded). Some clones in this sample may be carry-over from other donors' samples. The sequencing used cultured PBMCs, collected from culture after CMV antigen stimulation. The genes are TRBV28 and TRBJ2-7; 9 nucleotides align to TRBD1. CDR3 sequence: CASSLDLAGQGTYEQYF. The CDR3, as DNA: TGTGCCAGCAGTTTAGATTTGGCGGGACAGGGAACCTACGAGCAGTACTTC.